This T cell receptor beta chain was captured in a study of cytomegalovirus exposure and HLA in healthy donors. The overall study: Membership in the Caucasian-associated ancestry cluster was found for about four fifths of approximately 430 genotyped donors. Study outcomes and limitations: In a later analysis, parvovirus B19, influenza, CMV and Epstein-Barr virus appeared linked to several top co-occurrence clusters. CMV serostatus was the only recorded immune exposure for donors. Most subjects had HLA-A and HLA-B alleles reportedly predicted accurately by TCR beta sequences.

Primers: 60 Vbeta forward and 13 Jbeta reverse. The repertoire was sequenced with immunoSEQ multiplex PCR; TCRdb's copy has only in-frame clones and lacks some. The sample lists under 40,000 clones, roughly 90% occurring once. Trimming shortened V by 2 bases and J by 7 bases, and 15 bases separated the two germline ends. CDR1 is LGHNA and CDR2 is YSLEER in the germline V gene. This CDR3 region has 14 residues. This clone was recorded once. What it recognizes is unknown. The chain combines TRBV4-3 with TRBJ2-7, with D maybe TRBD2 (6 bases). This receptor was identified in a woman aged 18-29 years in good health and CMV-seronegative. Material: PBMCs. The CDR3 nucleotides are TGCGCCAGCAGCCAAATCCTTAGCGCGGGAGAGCAGTACTTC. Its protein is CASSQILSAGEQYF.